This paragraph covers one T cell receptor beta chain sequence. What it binds is not known. The naive CD8 fraction comprised CD45RO-negative cells positively selected for CCR7 and excluded terminally differentiated effector memory CD45RA+ cells. Donors were healthy HIV-negative adults without recently reported acute infections or vaccinations. Germline lookup yields CDR1 SGHTA and CDR2 FQGTGA. The junction had 13 bases not matched to a gene; V was cut back by 4 bases and J by 6 bases. CDR3 size: 17 residues. Deep-level assay runs were performed. The protocol was immunoSEQ multiplex PCR, while the TCRdb copy is restricted to in-frame clones and leaves out a portion. This table holds approximately 2,000,000 clones, about 93% found once. The source of the sample is a study of shared clonotypes between healthy human individuals. Study-wide context: A donor's plate count was three for CD4 naive and three for CD4 memory; CD8 naive had two and CD8 memory one. Study results and caveats: Between a handful of donors, naive CD4 clonotypes were shared at a level of about 5%.

The sample consisted of naive CD8+ T cells from PBMCs. The receptor was derived from a man younger than 30 in good health. Some clones in this sample may be carry-over from other donors' samples. J is TRBJ2-2 and V is TRBV7-3, with 8 bases aligning to TRBD1. In nucleotides, the CDR3 is TGTGCCAGCAGCTCTCCCGGGGACAGGCCGTGGGCCGGGGAGCTGTTTTTT. Translation: CASSSPGDRPWAGELFF. The full variable domain, in which reference TRBV7-3 and TRBJ2-2 provide the parts outside the CDR3, is GAGVSQTPSNKVTEKGKYVELRCDPISGHTALYWYRQSLGQGPEFLIYFQGTGAADDSGLPNDRFFAVRPEGSVSTLKIQRTERGDSAVYLCASSSPGDRPWAGELFFGEGSRLTVL.